These 18 T cell receptor beta chains originate from one sample sequenced in a study of blood T cell repertoires in COVID-19. Assay used: immunoSEQ multiplex PCR; TCRdb lists only in-frame clones, some missing. The table lists 200,000 or so clones, 80% to 85% of them singletons. The sequenced sample consisted of peripheral blood. These TCRs come from a woman in her 30s with acute or convalescent COVID-19.

The gene calls are TRBV19 and TRBJ2-2, with D tentatively TRBD1 (6 bases). The CDR3 spans 13 residues. Germline-derived CDR1 and CDR2 are LNHDA and SQIVND (reference sequence). The V end lost 6 bases, the J end lost 5 bases, and 10 bases lay between the germline ends. CDR3 sequence: CASRVTGTGELFF. CDR3 DNA sequence: TGTGCCAGTAGGGTCACAGGGACCGGGGAGCTGTTTTTT.

The chain carries TRBV7-3 and TRBJ1-3; TRBD1 is a possible D gene (5 bases). CDR1 is SGHTA and CDR2 is FQGTGA in the germline V gene. The CDR3 contains 15 residues. Trimming cost V 3 bases and J 4 bases, with 13 bases left between them. For the CDR3, the DNA is TGTGCCAGCAGCTTGGAGGGACGTGCCGGAAACACCATATATTTT. Translation gives CASSLEGRAGNTIYF.

The V and J genes are TRBV5-1 and TRBJ2-7, with 7 bases lining up with TRBD2. V was pared by 4 bases and J by 2 bases, with 3 bases of the junction left unmatched. CDR1 is SGHRS and CDR2 is YFSETQ in the germline V gene. This CDR3 comprises 13 residues. For the CDR3, the DNA is TGCGCCAGCAGCCGGGGAGGGGCCTACGAGCAGTACTTC. Translating it yields CASSRGGAYEQYF.

This chain uses TRBV7-9 with TRBJ2-5, with 11 bases fitting TRBD1. V was clipped by 6 bases and J by 4 bases; unmatched bases: 4. The CDR3 loop spans 14 amino acids. Per germline, CDR1 SEHNR and CDR2 FQNEAQ (reference sequence). The CDR3 spells CASSFGQGAETQYF. The CDR3 DNA sequence: TGTGCCAGCAGTTTTGGACAGGGGGCAGAGACCCAGTACTTC. Looking up the rest from reference TRBV7-9 and TRBJ2-5 gives the full variable domain: DTGVSQNPRHKITKRGQNVTFRCDPISEHNRLYWYRQTLGQGPEFLTYFQNEAQLEKSRLLSDRFSAERPKGSFSTLEIQRTEQGDSAMYLCASSFGQGAETQYFGPGTRLLVL.

The chain recombines TRBV30 with TRBJ1-5; 9 bases are a match to TRBD1. Germline loops: CDR1 GTSNPN, CDR2 SVGIG (reference sequence). Trimming removed 3 bases from V and 7 bases from J; junction bases left unmatched: 4. This CDR3 has 13 residues. This chain's CDR3 is CAWRDRGEQPQHF. DNA for the CDR3: TGTGCCTGGAGGGACAGGGGAGAACAGCCCCAGCATTTT.

In the case of this clone: One junction end does not reproduce the germline sequence, and a read error may be involved. The DNA of the CDR3 is TGTGCCAGCAGTTTACGATCGGGGAGTAGCACCGATACGCAGTATTTT. It codes for CASSLRSGSSTDTQYF. The chain joins TRBV28 to TRBJ2-3, with D possibly matching TRBD2 (5 bases). CDR1 and CDR2 (germline): MDHEN, SYDVKM. The CDR3 is 16 amino acids.

This chain links TRBV13 with TRBJ1-3, with D possibly matching TRBD1 (6 bases). The germline V and J ends were trimmed by 4 bases and 2 bases, with 9 bases remaining between them. The germline gives CDR1 PRHDT, CDR2 FYEKMQ (reference sequence). This CDR3 contains 14 residues. The CDR3 bases are TGTGCCAGCAGCTCGGGACACGCTGGAAACACCATATATTTT. Amino acid sequence: CASSSGHAGNTIYF.

This clone showed up just a few times. The CDR3 DNA reads TGCAGTGCTAGTGAGGGGGCAGCGAATTCACCCCTCCACTTT. Encoded protein: CSASEGAANSPLHF. This chain connects TRBV20-1 to TRBJ1-6; 7 bases map to TRBD1. The V and J ends lost 3 bases and 7 bases, in that order; junction bases with no gene match: 6. The CDR3 has 14 amino acids. Germline V gene lookup returns CDR1 DFQATT and CDR2 SNEGSKA (reference sequence).

The chain joins TRBV19 to TRBJ2-1, with a weak D call TRBD2 (6 bases). Germline CDR1 reads LNHDA; CDR2 reads SQIVND (reference sequence). V lost 1 base and J 0 bases, leaving 16 bases between the germline ends. The CDR3 runs to 18 residues. The CDR3 nucleotides read TGTGCCAGTAGTATAGCCCCGGAGGGCGGGGCCTCCTACAATGAGCAGTTCTTC. Translation: CASSIAPEGGASYNEQFF.

V and J are TRBV20-1 and TRBJ2-6; D is uncertain. Deletions cut 3 bases from V and 2 bases from J, with 5 bases between. This CDR3 has 13 amino acids. CDR1 is DFQATT, CDR2 SNEGSKA, per germline (reference sequence). DNA of the CDR3: TGCAGTGCTAGTTACACTGGGGCCAACGTCCTGACTTTC. Translation: CSASYTGANVLTF.

CDR3 nucleotides: TGTGCCAGTAGTATTAGCAGTAGCAATCAGCCCCAGCATTTT. Translating it yields CASSISSSNQPQHF. This chain uses TRBV19 with TRBJ1-5; D remains unclear. Germline CDR1 and CDR2: LNHDA and SQIVND (reference sequence). V shed 3 bases and J shed 0 bases, with 6 bases lying between them. The CDR3 covers 14 residues.

V gene TRBV5-5 combines with J gene TRBJ2-1, with unresolved D. Germline lookup yields CDR1 SGHKS and CDR2 YYEKEE (reference sequence). Trimming pared 3 bases from V and 5 bases from J, leaving 6 bases between. The CDR3 is 12 residues long. The CDR3: CASSWSDNEQFF. The CDR3 nucleotides read TGTGCCAGCAGCTGGAGCGACAATGAGCAGTTCTTC.

The chain combines TRBV11-2 with TRBJ2-1; D not certain. V dropped 3 bases and J dropped 8 bases, with 8 bases sitting between them. This CDR3 comprises 12 residues. Germline lookup yields CDR1 SGHAT and CDR2 FQNNGV. In nucleotides, the CDR3 is TGTGCCAGCAGCTTTCGAGGAGATGAGCAGTTCTTC. Translation gives CASSFRGDEQFF.

This chain uses TRBV7-7 with TRBJ2-3, with D perhaps matching TRBD2 (6 bases). The CDR3 loop spans 21 amino acids. V lost 6 bases and J lost 3, with 34 bases in between. Germline assignment: CDR1 SSHAT and CDR2 FNYEAQ (reference sequence). CDR3 sequence reads: CASSYPKQRALWPVGTDTQYF. In DNA form, the CDR3 reads TGTGCCAGCAGTTATCCCAAACAGCGGGCGTTGTGGCCCGTAGGAACAGATACGCAGTATTTT.

V usage is TRBV11-2 and J usage is TRBJ2-7; D might be TRBD2 (6 bases). Between the trimmed V and J ends, which lost 0 bases and 6 bases, there was a span of 15 bases. The CDR3 is 15 residues long. CDR1 and CDR2 (germline): SGHAT, FQNNGV. CDR3 coding DNA: TGTGCCAGCAGCTTAGACGCCGGGAGTCTAGGCGAGCAGTACTTC. It specifies CASSLDAGSLGEQYF.

This chain connects TRBV9 to TRBJ2-2; TRBD2 aligns across 10 bases. J was trimmed by 1 base and V by 3 bases; bases with no gene match: 9. CDR3 length: 18 amino acids. Germline lookup yields CDR1 SGDLS and CDR2 YYNGEE. In nucleotides, the CDR3 is TGTGCCAGCAGCGGCGACCCAGCGGGAGGGGGGAACACCGGGGAGCTGTTTTTT. It codes for CASSGDPAGGGNTGELFF. The full variable domain, in which reference TRBV9 and TRBJ2-2 provide the parts outside the CDR3, is DSGVTQTPKHLITATGQRVTLRCSPRSGDLSVYWYQQSLDQGLQFLIQYYNGEERAKGNILERFSAQQFPDLHSELNLSSLELGDSALYFCASSGDPAGGGNTGELFFGEGSRLTVL.

This clone was counted between two and nine times. The V and J genes are TRBV28 and TRBJ1-2, with D maybe TRBD1 (5 bases). Germline V gene lookup returns CDR1 MDHEN and CDR2 SYDVKM. The V gene lost 5 bases and the J gene lost 2 bases, with 12 bases spanning the gap. The CDR3 extends over 14 amino acids. In nucleotides, the CDR3 is TGTGCCAGCAGTCCGACCGGGGGGAACTATGGCTACACCTTC. This encodes CASSPTGGNYGYTF.

The chain couples TRBV30 to TRBJ2-2; 8 positions agree with TRBD1. V lost 3 bases, J lost 3 bases, and 6 bases stayed unmatched. Germline assignment: CDR1 GTSNPN and CDR2 SVGIG (reference sequence). CDR3 length: 15 residues. CDR3 DNA sequence: TGTGCCTGGAGCTCTGGGACAGGTTACACCGGGGAGCTGTTTTTT. It codes for CAWSSGTGYTGELFF.